These 24 T cell receptor beta chains were sequenced from one sample in a study of radiotherapy plus CTLA-4 blockade in lung cancer. The data were produced by immunoSEQ multiplex PCR, yet TCRdb's version contains in-frame clones alone and is incomplete. The data contain 40,000 to 45,000 clones, roughly 75% of them singletons. Sequences were derived from peripheral blood, sampled from a patient treated with radiotherapy plus ipilimumab. These receptors were obtained from a human donor with non-small cell lung cancer who had stable disease on radiotherapy plus ipilimumab.

As concerns this clone: One end of the junction is discordant with germline, which a read error may explain. This rearrangement joins TRBV4-2 to TRBJ2-7, with D possibly matching TRBD1 (6 bases). Germline CDR1 LGHNA, CDR2 YNFKEQ. The CDR3 consists of 16 residues. CDR3 loop: CASSRGQGASGYKQYF. CDR3 in DNA: TGTGCCAGCAGCCGGGGGCAGGGCGCCTCGGGCTACAAGCAGTACTTC.

This chain links TRBV6-1 with TRBJ2-5; 8 bases match TRBD2. The CDR3 has 13 residues. The junction had 6 bases not matched to a gene; V was cut back by 7 bases and J by 5 bases. Germline-derived CDR1 and CDR2 are MNHNS and SASEGT. The CDR3 region is CASTLTSVETQYF. The CDR3 DNA follows: TGTGCCAGCACCCTGACTAGCGTTGAGACCCAGTACTTC.

The rearrangement joins TRBV19 to TRBJ1-1; 8 bases map to TRBD1. Trimming took 6 bases from V and 6 from J; bases not matched to a gene: 6. This CDR3 comprises 13 residues. Germline V gene data show CDR1 as LNHDA and CDR2 as SQIVND (reference sequence). The CDR3 DNA follows: TGTGCCAGTAGCCAAAAACAGGGGGCTGAAGCTTTCTTT. As protein: CASSQKQGAEAFF.

The chain has TRBV15 and TRBJ1-1; the match to TRBD1 covers 8 bases. The J segment lost 3 bases and the V segment lost 5 bases, leaving 11 bases of the junction unmatched. The CDR3 totals 16 residues. Germline V gene data show CDR1 as LNHNV and CDR2 as YYDKDF (reference sequence). For the CDR3, the DNA is TGTGCCACCAGCTATTCCCTTACAGGGGGGCACACTGAAGCTTTCTTT. Translation gives CATSYSLTGGHTEAFF.

This rearrangement joins TRBV30 to TRBJ2-3; 9 bases are shared with TRBD2. Germline V gene data show CDR1 as GTSNPN and CDR2 as SVGIG (reference sequence). Germline trimming cut 4 bases from V and 4 bases from J; bases unmatched to any gene: 12. The CDR3 sequence is 16 residues long. The CDR3 protein is CAWTKGTSKIADTQYF. CDR3 bases: TGTGCCTGGACAAAGGGGACTAGCAAGATTGCAGATACGCAGTATTTT.

V gene TRBV18 combines with J gene TRBJ2-6; no clear D. Trimming removed 4 bases at V and 0 bases at J, with 4 bases between. Germline V gene lookup returns CDR1 KGHSH and CDR2 LQKENI. The CDR3 sequence is 14 residues long. The CDR3 here is CASSRGSGANVLTF. The CDR3, as DNA: TGTGCCAGCTCACGAGGCTCTGGGGCCAACGTCCTGACTTTC.

Turning to this clone: Other DNA variants within this sample encode the same CDR3. V is TRBV5-1 and J is TRBJ1-1, with TRBD1 matching over 8 bases. The CDR3 is 14 amino acids. Germline loops: CDR1 SGHRS, CDR2 YFSETQ. J lost 1 base, V lost 4 bases, and 3 bases had no gene match. CDR3 in amino acids: CASSGQGGNTEAFF. CDR3 in DNA: TGCGCCAGCAGCGGACAGGGTGGGAACACTGAAGCTTTCTTT.

A single count supports this clone. V and J are TRBV15 and TRBJ2-1; D ambiguous. Germline values: CDR1 LNHNV, CDR2 YYDKDF (reference sequence). The V and J ends lost 0 bases and 4 bases respectively, with 13 bases between them. This CDR3 region has 16 residues. The CDR3 sequence is CATSRDRQTGYNEQFF. The CDR3 DNA reads TGTGCCACCAGCAGAGATCGACAAACCGGATACAATGAGCAGTTCTTC. Variable domain in full (rest from reference TRBV15 and TRBJ2-1): DAMVIQNPRYQVTQFGKPVTLSCSQTLNHNVMYWYQQKSSQAPKLLFHYYDKDFNNEADTPDNFQSRRPNTSFCFLDIRSPGLGDTAMYLCATSRDRQTGYNEQFFGPGTRLTVL.

On this clone: The junction differs from germline at one of its ends, possibly a read error. This chain connects TRBV6-6 to TRBJ2-1; tentatively, D is TRBD1 (6 bases). This CDR3 comprises 15 residues. Germline lookup yields CDR1 MNHNY and CDR2 SVGAGI (reference sequence). In nucleotides, the CDR3 is TGTGCCAGCAGTTATCTTCTTGAGACCAGGGGCTACTTGATCTTC. This encodes CASSYLLETRGYLIF.

The gene calls are TRBV7-9 and TRBJ2-6, with 9 positions matching TRBD1. The V gene's germline CDR1 is SEHNR and CDR2 FQNEAQ (reference sequence). This CDR3 spans 19 amino acids. The ends lost 4 bases at V and 0 bases at J; junction bases unmatched: 10. CDR3 loop: CASSSLRTGDNSGANVLTF. The CDR3 bases are TGTGCCAGCAGCTCCCTTAGGACAGGGGATAACTCTGGGGCCAACGTCCTGACTTTC.

The genes are TRBV30 and TRBJ2-2, with no clear D. Per the germline V gene, CDR1 is GTSNPN and CDR2 is SVGIG (reference sequence). The CDR3 consists of 15 residues. V was pared by 1 base and J by 3 bases, with 12 bases between. Here the CDR3 DNA reads TGTGCCTGGAGTGGCTTAGCTATGGACACCGGGGAGCTGTTTTTT. Its translation is CAWSGLAMDTGELFF.

The chain couples TRBV7-2 to TRBJ2-7; tentatively, D is TRBD1 (6 bases). The CDR3 has 13 amino acids. CDR1 SGHTA and CDR2 FQGNSA come from the germline V gene. V was cut by 3 bases and J by 2 bases, with 8 bases left in between. In DNA, the CDR3 is TGTGCCAGCAGCTTCACAGGGACCTACGAGCAGTACTTC. Its protein is CASSFTGTYEQYF.

The V and J genes are TRBV7-9 and TRBJ2-7, with D perhaps matching TRBD1 (6 bases). Trimming took off 1 base at V and 4 bases at J, with 11 bases between the two ends. This CDR3 contains 14 residues. The germline V gene encodes CDR1 SEHNR and CDR2 FQNEAQ (reference sequence). CDR3 sequence reads: CASSLGGTKYEQYF. CDR3 in DNA: TGTGCCAGCAGCTTAGGAGGGACAAAATACGAGCAGTACTTC.

The rearrangement links TRBV19 to TRBJ1-5, with TRBD1 identical over 9 bases. Trimming at V came to 5 bases and at J to 2 bases, leaving 4 bases not matched to a gene. The CDR3 loop spans 15 amino acids. From germline, CDR1 is LNHDA and CDR2 SQIVND (reference sequence). In DNA, the CDR3 is TGTGCCAGTAGTGGGGGACAGGGAGGCAATCAGCCCCAGCATTTT. It yields the protein CASSGGQGGNQPQHF.

The J gene is TRBJ1-1, the V gene TRBV5-1; D possibly corresponds to TRBD1 (5 bases). V lost 2 bases, J lost 4 bases, and 12 bases lay in between. The CDR3 contains 14 residues. The germline V gene has CDR1 SGHRS and CDR2 YFSETQ. The CDR3 coding sequence is TGCGCCAGCAGCTTTCAGGGTGGCGGCACTGAAGCTTTCTTT. Translating gives CASSFQGGGTEAFF.

This chain joins TRBV7-3 and TRBJ1-2, with 11 positions matching TRBD1. V shed 5 bases and J 7 bases; nucleotides not matched to a gene: 9. Germline CDR1 SGHTA, CDR2 FQGTGA. This CDR3 contains 15 residues. The CDR3 region has the DNA TGTGCCAGCAGCCCCACAGGACAGGGGGCGGGTGGCTACACCTTC. Its translation: CASSPTGQGAGGYTF.

The V call is TRBV7-2, the J call TRBJ1-2, with TRBD1 matching over 8 bases. The CDR3 runs 16 residues. V lost 5 bases, J lost 7 bases, and 15 bases stayed unmatched. Germline V gene sequence: CDR1 SGHTA, CDR2 FQGNSA. CDR3 coding DNA: TGTGCCAGCAGCCAAACCAGGGGGCCGAATTCGGGTGGCTACACCTTC. This translates into CASSQTRGPNSGGYTF.

The rearrangement uses TRBV4-3 and TRBJ1-2; the D is unclear. The ends were cut back, 1 base at V and 8 bases at J, with 11 bases in the middle. In germline, CDR1 is LGHNA, CDR2 YSLEER. This CDR3 spans 13 amino acids. The CDR3 DNA follows: TGCGCCAGCAGCCAAGTCCCCAGCGGCGGCTACACCTTC. It yields the protein CASSQVPSGGYTF.

This clone was counted between two and nine times. J is TRBJ2-5 and V is TRBV5-4; D remains unclear. Germline V gene lookup returns CDR1 SGHNT and CDR2 YYREEE (reference sequence). The CDR3 contains 12 residues. The germline V and J ends were trimmed by 2 bases and 6 bases, with 8 bases remaining between them. This CDR3 is CASSFPQQTQYF. The CDR3 DNA reads as TGTGCCAGCAGCTTCCCACAACAGACCCAGTACTTC.

The chain has TRBV19 and TRBJ2-3; maybe TRBD1 (6 bases). This CDR3 is built from 14 residues. In germline, CDR1 is LNHDA, CDR2 SQIVND (reference sequence). V lost 6 bases, J lost 3 bases, and 13 bases lay in between. The CDR3 DNA reads TGTGCCAGTAGCCTACAGGGATATACAGATACGCAGTATTTT. As protein: CASSLQGYTDTQYF.

The chain couples TRBV25-1 to TRBJ2-3, with 8 bases identical to TRBD1. The CDR3 contains 15 residues. Germline V gene data show CDR1 as MGHDK and CDR2 as SYGVNS. V gave up 4 bases and J gave up 6 bases; unmatched junction bases: 9. The CDR3 spells CASSATRTGWDTQYF. Written as DNA, the CDR3 is TGTGCCAGCAGTGCGACTCGGACAGGGTGGGATACGCAGTATTTT.

The gene calls are TRBV4-1 and TRBJ2-7; TRBD1 agrees at 7 bases. The germline gives CDR1 MGHRA, CDR2 YSYEKL. The length of the CDR3 is 16 residues. With 0 bases clipped from V and 6 bases from J, the junction kept 11 bases outside the gene matches. CDR3 in DNA: TGCGCCAGCAGCCAAGATTTGTACGAAGGGGGCGCCGAGCAGTACTTC. The encoded protein is CASSQDLYEGGAEQYF.

J is TRBJ1-5 and V is TRBV5-6, with D hard to call. The length of the CDR3 is 12 residues. V lost 4 bases, J lost 3 bases, and 5 bases lay in between. In germline, CDR1 is SGHDT, CDR2 YYEEEE. The CDR3, as DNA: TGTGCCAGCAGCGCAGACAATCAGCCCCAGCATTTT. Protein: CASSADNQPQHF. Filled out from reference TRBV5-6 and TRBJ1-5, the complete variable domain reads DAGVTQSPTHLIKTRGQQVTLRCSPKSGHDTVSWYQQALGQGPQFIFQYYEEEERQRGNFPDRFSGHQFPNYSSELNVNALLLGDSALYLCASSADNQPQHFGDGTRLSIL.

The chain is built from TRBV30 and TRBJ2-7, with D possibly being TRBD1 (6 bases). This CDR3 has 15 residues. Germline V gene lookup returns CDR1 GTSNPN and CDR2 SVGIG (reference sequence). V shed 3 bases and J shed 0 bases, with 15 bases lying between them. CDR3 in amino acids: CAWRGTGISSYEQYF. The CDR3 DNA sequence: TGTGCCTGGAGGGGTACAGGGATAAGCTCCTACGAGCAGTACTTC.